One and the same sample provided the 14 T cell receptor beta chains below, sequenced in a study of CD8 T cells in Susac syndrome. Reverse transcription of 0.5 to 1 ug RNA was performed with random hexamers. A single record per CDR3 protein comes from TCRdb applying MiXCR to the immunoSEQ multiplex PCR reads. The sample contains approximately 110,000 distinct CDR3 sequences, about 96% of which appear only once. The sequencing sample was made of CD4+ T cells from PBMCs. The receptors stem from a human donor in good health.

This sequence joins TRBV25-1 and TRBJ2-7, with 8 bases matching TRBD1. With V trimmed by 5 bases and J by 3 bases, 12 bases remained unmatched. The CDR3 loop spans 16 amino acids. Per germline, CDR1 MGHDK and CDR2 SYGVNS. The CDR3 reads CASSPIRQGLDYEQYF. DNA for the CDR3: TGTGCCAGCAGTCCAATCCGACAGGGGTTAGACTACGAGCAGTACTTC.

The chain has TRBV7-2 and TRBJ2-1, with 7 bases matching TRBD1. This CDR3 has 16 amino acids. Germline-derived CDR1 and CDR2 are SGHTA and FQGNSA. V gave up 5 bases and J gave up 3 bases; unmatched junction bases: 10. CDR3 residues: CASSTQQGLLYNEQFF. The DNA of the CDR3 is TGTGCCAGCAGCACTCAACAGGGGCTTCTCTACAATGAGCAGTTCTTC.

V gene TRBV7-2 combines with J gene TRBJ2-1; TRBD2 is a possible D gene (5 bases). Between the trimmed V and J ends, which lost 1 base and 9 bases, there was a span of 16 bases. The germline V gene encodes CDR1 SGHTA and CDR2 FQGNSA. The CDR3 covers 15 residues. CDR3 protein: CASSLGGRGNPEQFF. The CDR3 region has the DNA TGTGCCAGCAGCTTAGGGGGTCGGGGTAACCCTGAGCAGTTCTTC.

V gene TRBV4-2 combines with J gene TRBJ2-7, with TRBD2 identical over 14 bases. The ends lost 0 bases at V and 0 bases at J; junction bases unmatched: 7. There are 19 residues in the CDR3. Germline CDR1 is LGHNA and CDR2 is YNFKEQ. The CDR3 spells CASSQEERLAGGSSYEQYF. The CDR3 DNA follows: TGTGCCAGCAGCCAAGAGGAGCGACTAGCGGGAGGGAGCTCCTACGAGCAGTACTTC.

This rearrangement joins TRBV29-1 to TRBJ2-7; D unclear. Germline lookup yields CDR1 SQVTM and CDR2 ANQGSEA. Trimming removed 0 bases from V and 12 bases from J, with 15 bases in between. CDR3 length: 12 residues. In nucleotides, the CDR3 is TGCAGCGTTGAAGAGGGCGCCGATGTTCTGTACTTC. It is translated as CSVEEGADVLYF.

The chain carries TRBV6-5 and TRBJ2-2, with 9 bases that match TRBD1. Germline assignment: CDR1 MNHEY and CDR2 SVGAGI. The CDR3 totals 14 residues. After removal of 6 bases from V and 4 bases from J, the junction contained 3 bases not matched to a gene. The CDR3 bases are TGTGCCAGCAGCCGGGACAGGGCCACCGGGGAGCTGTTTTTT. Translating it yields CASSRDRATGELFF.

The rearrangement joins TRBV5-6 to TRBJ2-3; 10 bases fit TRBD1. There are 15 residues in the CDR3. Trimming at V came to 4 bases and at J to 3 bases, leaving 5 bases not matched to a gene. CDR1 is SGHDT, CDR2 YYEEEE, per germline. The CDR3 loop reads CASSVPGQGTDTQYF. The CDR3 DNA is TGTGCCAGCAGCGTACCGGGACAGGGGACAGATACGCAGTATTTT.

The rearrangement uses TRBV7-8 and TRBJ2-1; D is ambiguous. This CDR3 region has 13 residues. V dropped 7 bases and J dropped 0 bases, with 7 bases sitting between them. CDR1 and CDR2 from the germline V gene are SGHVS and FQNEAQ. Here the CDR3 DNA reads TGTGCCAGCACCTTCTCCTCCTACAATGAGCAGTTCTTC. Protein sequence: CASTFSSYNEQFF.

The chain is built from TRBV29-1 and TRBJ1-4, with a possible D match to TRBD1 (5 bases). Per germline, CDR1 SQVTM and CDR2 ANQGSEA. The CDR3 covers 12 residues. The germline V and J ends were trimmed by 7 bases and 4 bases, with 10 bases remaining between them. The CDR3 nucleotides read TGCAGCGGGGGGAGACTTAATGAAAAACTGTTTTTT. This encodes CSGGRLNEKLFF.

The genes are TRBV3-1 and TRBJ1-3; 7 positions agree with TRBD1. There are 16 residues in the CDR3. The V and J ends lost 0 bases and 4 bases, in that order; junction bases with no gene match: 6. Germline V CDR1 and CDR2: LGHDT, YNNKEL (reference sequence). CDR3 in DNA: TGTGCCAGCAGCCAAGAGACAGGGAGACGAGGAAACACCATATATTTT. Translated, it gives CASSQETGRRGNTIYF. The whole variable domain, remainder taken from reference TRBV3-1 and TRBJ1-3, is DTAVSQTPKYLVTQMGNDKSIKCEQNLGHDTMYWYKQDSKKFLKIMFSYNNKELIINETVPNRFSPKSPDKAHLNLHINSLELGDSAVYFCASSQETGRRGNTIYFGEGSWLTVV.

The chain recombines TRBV19 with TRBJ1-2; D call uncertain. V was cut by 3 bases and J by 2 bases, with 7 bases left in between. Germline V gene sequence: CDR1 LNHDA, CDR2 SQIVND (reference sequence). CDR3 length equals 13 residues. CDR3 sequence reads: CASSIQHNYGYTF. The CDR3 DNA follows: TGTGCCAGTAGTATCCAGCACAACTATGGCTACACCTTC.

The rearrangement links TRBV20-1 to TRBJ2-5, with D tentatively TRBD1 (5 bases). The CDR3 loop spans 13 amino acids. Germline CDR1 is DFQATT and CDR2 is SNEGSKA (reference sequence). Trimming stripped 3 bases from V and 2 bases from J, with 10 bases between. The CDR3 loop reads CSASRQLQETQYF. The CDR3 coding sequence is TGCAGTGCTAGCAGACAGTTACAAGAGACCCAGTACTTC.

The gene calls are TRBV28 and TRBJ1-2, with a tentative D call TRBD1 (5 bases). The CDR3 is made up of 13 amino acids. V was trimmed by 7 bases and J by 7 bases, leaving 16 bases between them. Germline V gene sequence: CDR1 MDHEN, CDR2 SYDVKM. The CDR3 loop is CASTPGGGGGYTF. For the CDR3, the DNA is TGTGCCAGCACCCCTGGGGGGGGAGGTGGCTACACCTTC.

V usage is TRBV7-8 and J usage is TRBJ2-4; the D is unclear. The germline gives CDR1 SGHVS, CDR2 FQNEAQ. V was clipped by 5 bases and J by 8 bases, with 25 bases between them. The CDR3 is made up of 17 amino acids. The CDR3 coding sequence is TGTGCCAGCAGCGCCGCATTCGGCACCCCAATTGACTACATTCAGTACTTC. Its protein is CASSAAFGTPIDYIQYF.